These 10 T cell receptor beta chains came from one sample sequenced in a study of cytomegalovirus exposure and HLA in healthy donors. The study ran its PCR with 60 Vbeta and 13 Jbeta primers. Generated by immunoSEQ multiplex PCR, the TCRdb table keeps only in-frame clones and is missing some. The sample lists more than 55,000 clones; 74% were seen once. Sequencing was done on a sample of PBMCs. These receptors were taken from a woman aged 55-75 years in good health and CMV-seropositive.

The chain links TRBV6-6 to TRBJ2-7, with 9 bases aligning to TRBD1. This CDR3 is built from 12 residues. J was trimmed by 5 bases and V by 10 bases; bases with no gene match: 6. Germline CDR1 MNHNY, CDR2 SVGAGI (reference sequence). CDR3 loop: CATRDREHEQYF. The CDR3 DNA reads as TGTGCCACCCGGGACAGGGAACACGAGCAGTACTTC.

CDR3 protein: CASSEAPTSGGRDTQYF. The CDR3 DNA reads TGTGCCAGCAGTGAAGCCCCGACTAGCGGGGGCCGCGATACGCAGTATTTT. V and J are TRBV6-1 and TRBJ2-3; TRBD2 matches at 12 bases. This CDR3 has 17 residues. Per the germline V gene, CDR1 is MNHNS and CDR2 is SASEGT. Trimming removed 0 bases from V and 6 bases from J; junction bases left unmatched: 7.

The rearrangement uses TRBV7-9 and TRBJ2-1; possible D gene TRBD1, 6 bases. Per the germline V gene, CDR1 is SEHNR and CDR2 is FQNEAQ (reference sequence). The CDR3 length is 15 residues. Trimming pared 1 base from V and 8 bases from J, leaving 15 bases between. This CDR3 is CASSLEGGEVDEQFF. The DNA for the CDR3 is TGTGCCAGCAGCTTAGAAGGGGGTGAAGTAGATGAGCAGTTCTTC.

The rearrangement joins TRBV10-3 to TRBJ1-1; no firm D call. In germline, CDR1 is ENHRY, CDR2 SYGVKD. V lost 2 bases to trimming and J lost 1 base, with 5 bases between them. This CDR3 has 13 amino acids. The CDR3 DNA reads as TGTGCCATCAGTGAGGGGCCGAACACTGAAGCTTTCTTT. It encodes CAISEGPNTEAFF.

Concerning this clone itself: Other nucleotide sequences in the sample specify the same CDR3. The rearrangement joins TRBV5-1 to TRBJ1-1; 8 bases map to TRBD1. The V and J ends lost 3 bases and 6 bases, in that order; junction bases with no gene match: 10. The CDR3 spans 15 residues. CDR1 and CDR2 (germline): SGHRS, YFSETQ. CDR3: CASSYEQGAKAEAFF. The CDR3 coding sequence is TGCGCCAGCAGCTATGAGCAGGGGGCAAAAGCTGAAGCTTTCTTT.

This chain uses TRBV29-1 with TRBJ2-7; D remains unclear. The CDR3 runs 11 residues. Germline V gene data show CDR1 as SQVTM and CDR2 as ANQGSEA. V was pared by 4 bases and J by 4 bases, with 8 bases between. The CDR3 DNA sequence: TGCAGCGTTGTTTCGGTTTACGAGCAGTACTTC. It yields the protein CSVVSVYEQYF.

V usage is TRBV6-1 and J usage is TRBJ2-7; tentatively, D is TRBD1 (5 bases). The V end was cut by 10 bases, the J end by 2 bases, with 12 bases between. This CDR3 region has 12 residues. Germline V gene lookup returns CDR1 MNHNS and CDR2 SASEGT. The CDR3 here is CAIRQFPYEQYF. CDR3 coding DNA: TGTGCCATCCGACAGTTCCCCTACGAGCAGTACTTC.

The chain employs TRBV27 and TRBJ2-2, with 8 bases fitting TRBD2. Germline-derived CDR1 and CDR2 are MNHEY and SMNVEV (reference sequence). Germline trimming cut 4 bases from V and 6 bases from J; bases unmatched to any gene: 4. CDR3 size: 14 residues. CDR3 DNA sequence: TGTGCCAGCAGTTCCGGGGGACTAGCCGGGGAGCTGTTTTTT. Amino acids: CASSSGGLAGELFF.

The chain links TRBV19 to TRBJ2-1; D unclear. The CDR3 is made up of 15 amino acids. Germline V gene data show CDR1 as LNHDA and CDR2 as SQIVND (reference sequence). Trimming took 3 bases from V and 4 from J, leaving 13 bases between them. The CDR3 is CASSMLSPQYNEQFF. The CDR3 DNA is TGTGCCAGTAGTATGCTCTCACCACAGTACAATGAGCAGTTCTTC.

This clone was recorded once. The J gene is TRBJ1-5, the V gene TRBV19; possibly TRBD1 for D (5 bases). V lost 10 bases and J 4 bases, leaving 11 bases between the germline ends. CDR3 length: 12 amino acids. Germline V gene sequence: CDR1 LNHDA, CDR2 SQIVND (reference sequence). The CDR3 sequence is CATGRGNQPQHF. CDR3 DNA sequence: TGTGCCACGGGACGGGGGAATCAGCCCCAGCATTTT.